A selection of T cell receptor beta chains follows, all from one sample in a study of T cell changes during pregnancy in multiple sclerosis. Sequencing used immunoSEQ multiplex PCR; TCRdb keeps in-frame clones, though not all of them. The sample records fewer than 85,000 clones, about 95% being singletons. The sequencing used peripheral blood, collected in the second trimester of pregnancy. The source of these receptors is a female donor with multiple sclerosis, enrolled in a pregnancy study. CDR3s include the opening cysteine and the closing phenylalanine or tryptophan. A D gene is named only where the DNA matches it firmly. The size field is filled for only some rows; it gives once, few, many or a size class.

length	V	size	D	J	CDR3	DNA
16	TRBV4-2	NA	NA	TRBJ2-7	CASSQETATVRDEQYF	TGTGCCAGCAGCCAAGAGACGGCGACTGTAAGAGACGAGCAGTACTTC
18	TRBV27	NA	TRBD2	TRBJ2-1	CASSFPLGGRPSYNEQFF	TGTGCCAGCAGTTTCCCGCTCGGGGGGAGACCTTCCTACAATGAGCAGTTCTTC
17	TRBV7-8	NA	TRBD2	TRBJ2-2	CASSLRTSGMNTGELFF	TGTGCCAGCAGCTTAAGGACTAGCGGGATGAACACCGGGGAGCTGTTTTTT
16	TRBV4-1	NA	TRBD2	TRBJ2-7	CASSQAPSTSGYEQYF	TGCGCCAGCAGCCAAGCCCCCTCGACTAGCGGGTACGAGCAGTACTTC
15	TRBV7-3	NA	NA	TRBJ1-1	CASSLAGGWDTEAFF	TGTGCCAGCAGCCTGGCGGGGGGCTGGGACACTGAAGCTTTCTTT
12	TRBV30	few	TRBD1	TRBJ1-1	CAWSDRDTEAFF	TGTGCCTGGAGCGACAGGGATACTGAAGCTTTCTTT
13	TRBV7-9	NA	TRBD1	TRBJ1-2	CASSWETGGGYTF	TGTGCCAGCAGCTGGGAGACAGGGGGCGGCTACACCTTC
14	TRBV19	NA	TRBD1	TRBJ1-1	CASSIAQGGTEAFF	TGTGCCAGTAGTATAGCCCAGGGGGGAACTGAAGCTTTCTTT
16	TRBV18	NA	TRBD2	TRBJ2-1	CASSRTTSGSYNEQFF	TGTGCCAGCTCACGGACGACTAGCGGGAGTTACAATGAGCAGTTCTTC
13	TRBV6-1	few	TRBD1	TRBJ1-1	CASRDRAYTEAFF	TGTGCCAGCAGGGACAGGGCTTACACTGAAGCTTTCTTT
13	TRBV6-6	NA	TRBD1	TRBJ1-2	CASRGQGADGYTF	TGTGCCAGCAGGGGACAGGGGGCGGATGGCTACACCTTC
15	TRBV27	once	TRBD1	TRBJ2-7	CASSLMGQGAFEQYF	TGTGCCAGCAGTTTAATGGGACAGGGGGCTTTTGAGCAGTACTTC
14	TRBV2	NA	TRBD1	TRBJ1-2	CASSTGTGDYGYTF	TGTGCCAGCTCCACCGGGACAGGGGACTATGGCTACACCTTC
14	TRBV7-2	NA	NA	TRBJ2-7	CASSLRQEVSEQYF	TGTGCCAGCAGCTTACGACAGGAGGTCAGCGAGCAGTACTTC
15	TRBV2	once	TRBD2	TRBJ2-1	CASSRDYGTYNEQFF	TGTGCCAGCAGTCGGGACTATGGGACCTACAATGAGCAGTTCTTC
13	TRBV9	once	NA	TRBJ1-4	CASSRGANEKLFF	TGTGCCAGCAGCAGGGGTGCTAATGAAAAACTGTTTTTT
14	TRBV28	NA	TRBD1	TRBJ1-2	CASSLGRGVGGYTF	TGTGCCAGCAGTTTAGGCAGGGGGGTAGGTGGCTACACCTTC
16	TRBV5-4	once	TRBD2	TRBJ2-1	CASSTPIAGGGNEQFF	TGTGCCAGCAGCACTCCAATAGCGGGAGGCGGCAATGAGCAGTTCTTC